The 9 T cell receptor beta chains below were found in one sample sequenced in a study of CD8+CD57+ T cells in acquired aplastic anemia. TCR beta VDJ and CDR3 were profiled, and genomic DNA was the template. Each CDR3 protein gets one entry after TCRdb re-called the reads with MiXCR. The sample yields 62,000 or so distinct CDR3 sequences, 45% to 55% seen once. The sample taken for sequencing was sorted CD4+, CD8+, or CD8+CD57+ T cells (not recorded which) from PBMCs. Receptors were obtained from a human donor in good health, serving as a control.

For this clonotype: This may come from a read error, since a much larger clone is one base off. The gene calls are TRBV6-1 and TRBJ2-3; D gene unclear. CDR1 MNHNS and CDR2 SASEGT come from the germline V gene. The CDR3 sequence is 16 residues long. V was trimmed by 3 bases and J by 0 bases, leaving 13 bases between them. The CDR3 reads CASSEGASPSTDTQYF. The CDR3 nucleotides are TGTGCCAGCAGTGAGGGTGCATCCCCTAGCACAGATACGCAGTATTTT.

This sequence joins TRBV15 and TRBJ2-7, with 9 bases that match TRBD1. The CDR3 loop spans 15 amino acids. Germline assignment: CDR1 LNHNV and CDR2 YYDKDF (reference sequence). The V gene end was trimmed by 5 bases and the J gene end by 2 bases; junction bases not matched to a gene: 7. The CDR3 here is CATSVGTGNTYEQYF. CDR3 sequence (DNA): TGTGCCACCAGCGTCGGGACAGGGAATACCTACGAGCAGTACTTC. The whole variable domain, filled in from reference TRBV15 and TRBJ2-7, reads DAMVIQNPRYQVTQFGKPVTLSCSQTLNHNVMYWYQQKSSQAPKLLFHYYDKDFNNEADTPDNFQSRRPNTSFCFLDIRSPGLGDTAMYLCATSVGTGNTYEQYFGPGTRLTVT.

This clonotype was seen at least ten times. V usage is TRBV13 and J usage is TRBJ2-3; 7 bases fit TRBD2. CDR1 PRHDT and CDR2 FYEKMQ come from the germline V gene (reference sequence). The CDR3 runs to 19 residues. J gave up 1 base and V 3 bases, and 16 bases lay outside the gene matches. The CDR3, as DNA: TGTGCCAGCAGCTTCTTGGGGGGAGGCGGGAGATCAGGCACAGATACGCAGTATTTT. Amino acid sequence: CASSFLGGGGRSGTDTQYF.

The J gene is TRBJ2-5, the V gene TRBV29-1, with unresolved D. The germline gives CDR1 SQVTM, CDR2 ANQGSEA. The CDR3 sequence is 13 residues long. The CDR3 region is CRASDARQETQYF. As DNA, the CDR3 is TGCAGAGCCAGCGATGCAAGACAAGAGACCCAGTACTTC.

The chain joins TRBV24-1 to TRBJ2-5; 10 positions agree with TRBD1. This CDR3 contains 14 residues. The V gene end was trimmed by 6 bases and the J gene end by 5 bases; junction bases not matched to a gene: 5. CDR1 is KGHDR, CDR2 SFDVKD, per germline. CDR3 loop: CATSPGTGVETQYF. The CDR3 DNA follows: TGTGCCACCAGTCCCGGGACAGGGGTGGAGACCCAGTACTTC.

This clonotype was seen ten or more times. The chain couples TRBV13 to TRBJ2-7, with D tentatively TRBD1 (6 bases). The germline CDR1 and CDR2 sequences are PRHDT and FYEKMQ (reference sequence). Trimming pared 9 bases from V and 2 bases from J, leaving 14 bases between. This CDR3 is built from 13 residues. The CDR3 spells CASGTGLTYEQYF. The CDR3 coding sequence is TGTGCCAGTGGAACAGGGCTTACCTACGAGCAGTACTTC.

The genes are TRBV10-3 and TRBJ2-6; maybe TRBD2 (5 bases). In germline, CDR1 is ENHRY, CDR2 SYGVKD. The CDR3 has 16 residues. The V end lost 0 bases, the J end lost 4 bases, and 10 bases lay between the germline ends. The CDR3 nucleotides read TGTGCCATCAGTGAGTCAGGCGGGCAGGGGGCCAACGTCCTGACTTTC. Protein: CAISESGGQGANVLTF.

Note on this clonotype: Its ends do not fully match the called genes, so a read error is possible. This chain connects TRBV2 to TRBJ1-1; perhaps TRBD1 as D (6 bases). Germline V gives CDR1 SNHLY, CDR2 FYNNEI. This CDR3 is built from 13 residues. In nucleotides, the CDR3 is TGTGCCAGCATCGACAGGCCGAACACTGAAGCCTTCTTT. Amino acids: CASIDRPNTEAFF.

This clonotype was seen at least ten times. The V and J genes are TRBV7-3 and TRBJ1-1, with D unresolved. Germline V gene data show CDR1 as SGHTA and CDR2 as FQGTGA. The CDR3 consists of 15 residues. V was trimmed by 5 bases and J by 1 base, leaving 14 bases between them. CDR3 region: CASSPALGGNTEAFF. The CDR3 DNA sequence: TGTGCCAGCAGCCCCGCATTGGGTGGGAACACTGAAGCTTTCTTT.